One sample yielded the 30 T cell receptor beta chains listed below, sequenced in a study. MiXCR was run by TCRdb on the reads, yielding one entry per CDR3 protein. The data contain about 7,100 distinct CDR3 sequences, roughly 32% of them seen just once; the ten biggest clones take up more than 20%. What was sequenced was blood. These receptors came from a human donor.

By share, this clonotype counts as medium-sized. The chain recombines TRBV6-2 or TRBV6-3 with TRBJ2-5; 7 bases are shared with TRBD2. From germline, CDR1 is MNHEY and CDR2 SVGEGT. There are 15 residues in the CDR3. Unmatched junction bases numbered 6, after V lost 2 bases and J lost 3 bases. The CDR3 DNA sequence: TGTGCCAGCAGTTACAGGTCTAGCGGAGAAGAGACCCAGTACTTC. It specifies CASSYRSSGEETQYF.

This clonotype counts as medium-sized (0.01 to 0.1%). The chain combines TRBV20-1 with TRBJ1-1; D gene ambiguous. The CDR3 loop spans 8 amino acids. Germline CDR1 reads DFQATT; CDR2 reads SNEGSKA (reference sequence). CDR3 region: CRGPSAFF. Written as DNA, the CDR3 is TGCCGCGGCCCGTCAGCTTTCTTT.

The V call is TRBV7-3, the J call TRBJ2-3; 9 bases fit TRBD2. The CDR3 loop spans 15 amino acids. V was clipped by 4 bases and J by 11 bases; unmatched bases: 13. CDR1 is SGHTA and CDR2 is FQGTGA in the germline V gene. CDR3 sequence: CASSWLAGPYNEQYF. The CDR3 bases are TGTGCCAGCAGCTGGCTAGCGGGACCATACAATGAGCAGTATTTT.

In regard to this clonotype: This clone may be a read error of a much larger clone one base away. The rearrangement links TRBV20-1 to TRBJ2-1; TRBD2 aligns across 7 bases. The ends lost 0 bases at V and 13 bases at J; junction bases unmatched: 15. Germline loops: CDR1 DFQATT, CDR2 SNEGSKA (reference sequence). The CDR3 loop spans 15 amino acids. CDR3 in amino acids: CSARDLRLAEETQFF. CDR3 nucleotide sequence: TGCAGTGCTAGAGATCTGCGACTAGCAGAAGAGACCCAGTTCTTC.

Sample share makes this clonotype medium-sized (0.01 to 0.1%). V usage is TRBV29-1 and J usage is TRBJ1-3; D unclear. The V and J ends lost 1 base and 7 bases respectively, with 8 bases between them. Germline CDR1 SQVTM, CDR2 ANQGSEA. The CDR3 spans 12 residues. The CDR3 DNA reads as TGCAGCGTTGAAGTCGCGGGGAACACCATATATTTT. It specifies CSVEVAGNTIYF. The variable domain in full, with the rest retrieved from reference TRBV29-1 and TRBJ1-3, is SAVISQKPSRDICQRGTSLTIQCQVDSQVTMMFWYRQQPGQSLTLIATANQGSEATYESGFVIDKFPISRPNLTFSTLTVSNMSPEDSSIYLCSVEVAGNTIYFGEGSWLTVV.

This clonotype showed up just once. The V gene is TRBV29-1, the J gene TRBJ1-2; a possible D gene is TRBD1 (5 bases). The CDR3 runs 16 residues. Germline CDR1 is SQVTM and CDR2 is ANQGSEA. V lost 0 bases to trimming and J lost 1 base, with 15 bases between them. In DNA, the CDR3 is TGCAGCGTTGAAGATCGCGGGGGGGAATATAACTATGGCTACACCTTC. Translated, it gives CSVEDRGGEYNYGYTF. Complete variable domain (other parts from reference TRBV29-1 and TRBJ1-2): SAVISQKPSRDICQRGTSLTIQCQVDSQVTMMFWYRQQPGQSLTLIATANQGSEATYESGFVIDKFPISRPNLTFSTLTVSNMSPEDSSIYLCSVEDRGGEYNYGYTFGSGTRLTVV.

The chain employs TRBV29-1 and TRBJ1-4, with D uncertain. Deletions cut 7 bases from V and 6 bases from J, with 6 bases between. Germline V gene lookup returns CDR1 SQVTM and CDR2 ANQGSEA. This CDR3 has 10 amino acids. The CDR3 is CSARDEKLFF. The CDR3 coding sequence is TGCAGCGCCCGGGATGAAAAACTGTTTTTT.

By proportion, this clonotype is medium-sized (0.01 to 0.1%). V is TRBV4-2 and J is TRBJ1-5, with a possible D match to TRBD1 (5 bases). Germline V gene sequence: CDR1 LGHNA, CDR2 YNFKEQ. CDR3 length equals 15 residues. Trimming left V 0 bases short and J 6 bases short, with 12 bases between. CDR3 DNA sequence: TGTGCCAGCAGCCAAGAGTACGGGGGAGGTCAGCCCCAGCATTTT. Protein sequence: CASSQEYGGGQPQHF.

The table lists this clonotype with a few counts. A read error is possible here, since a much larger clone lies one base away. The rearrangement links TRBV4-2 to TRBJ2-7; 8 bases map to TRBD2. The V gene end was trimmed by 0 bases and the J gene end by 3 bases; junction bases not matched to a gene: 1. The CDR3 totals 14 residues. CDR1 and CDR2 (germline): LGHNA, YNFKEQ. CDR3 bases: TGTGCCAGCAGCCAAGAGCGGGGGGTCTACGAGCAGTACTTC. Protein product: CASSQERGVYEQYF.

The V gene is TRBV29-1, the J gene TRBJ1-2; maybe TRBD1 (6 bases). There are 18 residues in the CDR3. Germline loops: CDR1 SQVTM, CDR2 ANQGSEA. Trimming shortened V by 3 bases and J by 0 bases, and 23 bases separated the two germline ends. The CDR3 nucleotides are TGCAGCGTTGATGCTGGTGGGACATCCCCCCACTCTAACTATGGCTACACCTTC. Amino acid sequence: CSVDAGGTSPHSNYGYTF.

By share of the sample, this clonotype is medium-sized. This sequence joins TRBV29-1 and TRBJ1-1; the D gene is possibly TRBD1 (5 bases). The CDR3 covers 15 residues. V was pared by 4 bases and J by 4 bases, with 19 bases between. Looked up from germline, CDR1 is SQVTM and CDR2 is ANQGSEA. The CDR3: CSVAYRSRFGTEAFF. As DNA, the CDR3 is TGCAGCGTTGCCTACAGGTCTAGGTTCGGCACTGAAGCTTTCTTT. The full variable domain, its missing parts supplied by reference TRBV29-1 and TRBJ1-1, is SAVISQKPSRDICQRGTSLTIQCQVDSQVTMMFWYRQQPGQSLTLIATANQGSEATYESGFVIDKFPISRPNLTFSTLTVSNMSPEDSSIYLCSVAYRSRFGTEAFFGQGTRLTVV.

The chain is built from TRBV29-1 and TRBJ2-2; D is unclear. Germline values: CDR1 SQVTM, CDR2 ANQGSEA. The V and J ends lost 0 bases and 5 bases respectively, with 1 base between them. The CDR3 is 11 amino acids. This CDR3 is CSVEETGELFF. Here the CDR3 DNA reads TGCAGCGTTGAAGAAACCGGGGAGCTGTTTTTT.

This clonotype has just one count. V and J are TRBV30 and TRBJ1-2; 8 positions agree with TRBD1. With V trimmed by 2 bases and J by 1 base, 9 bases remained unmatched. CDR1 GTSNPN and CDR2 SVGIG come from the germline V gene (reference sequence). The CDR3 sequence is 16 residues long. The chain's CDR3 is CAWSTRTDRDNYGYTF. CDR3 nucleotides: TGTGCCTGGAGTACTCGAACGGACAGGGATAACTATGGCTACACCTTC. The variable domain in full, with the rest retrieved from reference TRBV30 and TRBJ1-2, is SQTIHQWPATLVQPVGSPLSLECTVEGTSNPNLYWYRQAAGRGLQLLFYSVGIGQISSEVPQNLSASRPQDRQFILSSKKLLLSDSGFYLCAWSTRTDRDNYGYTFGSGTRLTVV.

This clonotype was counted between two and nine times. A clone one base away is much larger, so this may be a read error. The DNA is omitted, as the CDR3 cannot be located on it reliably, and the CDR3 follows TCRdb's listing. The V and J genes are TRBV12-3 or TRBV12-4 and TRBJ2-1. The CDR3 is 13 amino acids in total, end residues counted. The CDR3 sequence: CASSFLAAGEQFF.

The sample holds a few counts of this clonotype. The chain recombines TRBV29-1 with TRBJ2-7; D possibly corresponds to TRBD2 (5 bases). V lost 0 bases and J 7 bases, leaving 13 bases between the germline ends. The CDR3 totals 13 residues. The germline V gene has CDR1 SQVTM and CDR2 ANQGSEA. The CDR3, as DNA: TGCAGCGTTGAAGAGGCCGGACTGGGAGAGCAGTACTTC. Translated, it gives CSVEEAGLGEQYF.

This clonotype counts as medium-sized (0.01 to 0.1%). The rearrangement uses TRBV9 and TRBJ2-1; 8 bases align to TRBD2. J was trimmed by 8 bases and V by 0 bases; bases with no gene match: 4. Germline V gene data show CDR1 as SGDLS and CDR2 as YYNGEE. The CDR3 has 14 residues. This CDR3 is CASSVDGLADEQFF. In DNA, the CDR3 is TGTGCCAGCAGCGTAGATGGACTAGCAGATGAGCAGTTCTTC.

This clonotype occurred many times. This chain links TRBV20-1 with TRBJ1-3, with D perhaps TRBD1 (5 bases). The CDR3 is 15 residues long. Trimming took 6 bases from V and 1 from J, leaving 16 bases between them. Per germline, CDR1 DFQATT and CDR2 SNEGSKA (reference sequence). This CDR3 reads CSAGGPGASGNTIYF. In nucleotides, the CDR3 is TGCAGTGCAGGAGGTCCCGGGGCGTCTGGAAACACCATATATTTT.

This clonotype has at least ten counts. The rearrangement links TRBV4-2 to TRBJ2-7, with D possibly matching TRBD2 (7 bases). The CDR3 extends over 15 amino acids. Between the trimmed V and J ends, which lost 1 base and 4 bases, there was a span of 14 bases. The germline V gene has CDR1 LGHNA and CDR2 YNFKEQ. The CDR3 DNA reads TGTGCCAGCAGCCAAGGGGGGGGGCACGGTTACGAGCAGTACTTC. It codes for CASSQGGGHGYEQYF.

This clonotype is labeled medium-sized. The chain is built from TRBV30 and TRBJ2-1; D unresolved. Trimming cost V 4 bases and J 4 bases, with 14 bases left between them. The CDR3 sequence is 14 residues long. In germline, CDR1 is GTSNPN, CDR2 SVGIG (reference sequence). The CDR3 DNA follows: TGTGCCTGGACGCATCACGGGCCATACAATGAGCAGTTCTTC. This gives the protein CAWTHHGPYNEQFF.

In its sample, this clonotype ranks as medium-sized. The chain joins TRBV7-2 to TRBJ2-3, with TRBD1 as a possible D gene (5 bases). This CDR3 spans 16 amino acids. Deletions cut 3 bases from V and 5 bases from J, with 18 bases between. Germline V gene lookup returns CDR1 SGHTA and CDR2 FQGNSA. CDR3 loop: CASSFRLGLGIDTQYF. CDR3 bases: TGTGCCAGCAGCTTCCGATTGGGGCTAGGAATAGATACGCAGTATTTT.

By proportion, this clonotype is medium-sized. This chain links TRBV20-1 with TRBJ2-1; 7 bases are shared with TRBD2. Germline loops: CDR1 DFQATT, CDR2 SNEGSKA (reference sequence). CDR3 length: 14 residues. V dropped 6 bases and J dropped 2; count of bases not matched to a gene: 7. The CDR3, as DNA: TGCAGTGCCACTCCGGCGGGAGCCTACAATGAGCAGTTCTTC. It codes for CSATPAGAYNEQFF.

Within the sample, this clonotype is medium-sized. V gene TRBV4-2 combines with J gene TRBJ2-3; D is ambiguous. V lost 0 bases to trimming and J lost 2 bases, with 9 bases between them. The germline V gene encodes CDR1 LGHNA and CDR2 YNFKEQ. CDR3 length equals 15 residues. CDR3 amino acids: CASSQDLAFTDTQYF. CDR3 nucleotide sequence: TGTGCCAGCAGCCAAGATCTGGCCTTCACAGATACGCAGTATTTT.

By share, this clonotype ranks as medium-sized. The V gene is TRBV14, the J gene TRBJ1-2; 7 nucleotides match TRBD1. V lost 0 bases to trimming and J lost 4 bases; unmatched junction nucleotides: 5. The CDR3 has 15 amino acids. From germline, CDR1 is SGHDN and CDR2 FVKESK. This CDR3 is CASSQDWDRGYGYTF. The CDR3 DNA reads as TGTGCCAGCAGCCAAGATTGGGACAGAGGCTATGGCTACACCTTC.

In this sample, this clonotype turned up a few times. V gene TRBV6-1 combines with J gene TRBJ2-3; no clear D. The CDR3 consists of 11 residues. V gave up 6 bases and J gave up 11 bases, with 12 bases separating them. From germline, CDR1 is MNHNS and CDR2 SASEGT. CDR3 sequence reads: CASRSVYEQYF. The CDR3 DNA is TGTGCCAGCAGGTCTGTTTATGAGCAGTATTTT.

This clonotype ranks as medium-sized. V usage is TRBV29-1 and J usage is TRBJ1-1, with a tentative D call TRBD1 (5 bases). The germline CDR1 and CDR2 sequences are SQVTM and ANQGSEA. The CDR3 is 12 residues long. CDR3 residues: CIGAGMNTEAFF. CDR3 nucleotides: TGCATCGGGGCGGGTATGAACACTGAAGCTTTCTTT. The full variable domain, completed using reference TRBV29-1 and TRBJ1-1, is SAVISQKPSRDICQRGTSLTIQCQVDSQVTMMFWYRQQPGQSLTLIATANQGSEATYESGFVIDKFPISRPNLTFSTLTVSNMSPEDSSIYLCIGAGMNTEAFFGQGTRLTVV.

The chain has TRBV29-1 and TRBJ1-2; tentative D call: TRBD1 (5 bases). This CDR3 is built from 11 residues. Trimming stripped 7 bases from V and 4 bases from J, with 10 bases between. CDR1 is SQVTM, CDR2 ANQGSEA, per germline. CDR3 region: CSADSLYGYTF. The CDR3 DNA is TGCAGCGCCGACAGTCTCTATGGCTACACCTTC.

This chain connects TRBV4-2 to TRBJ1-6; D uncertain. V was shortened by 5 bases and J by 19 bases, with 27 bases between the two germline ends. From germline, CDR1 is LGHNA and CDR2 YNFKEQ. The CDR3 is 15 amino acids. The CDR3 is CASSSSISGRHGGHF. The DNA for the CDR3 is TGTGCCAGCAGCAGTTCGATAAGCGGCCGCCATGGAGGGCACTTT.

In this sample, this clonotype is medium-sized. This rearrangement joins TRBV7-8 to TRBJ2-2; D is possibly TRBD2 (5 bases). CDR3 length: 17 residues. V was pared by 1 base and J by 2 bases, with 14 bases between. The germline V gene encodes CDR1 SGHVS and CDR2 FQNEAQ. CDR3 coding DNA: TGTGCCAGCAGCTTAGGACGGGGAAGGACCAACACCGGGGAGCTGTTTTTT. It yields the protein CASSLGRGRTNTGELFF. Variable domain in full (rest from reference TRBV7-8 and TRBJ2-2): GAGVSQSPRYKVAKRGQDVALRCDPISGHVSLFWYQQALGQGPEFLTYFQNEAQLDKSGLPSDRFFAERPEGSVSTLKIQRTQQEDSAVYLCASSLGRGRTNTGELFFGEGSRLTVL.

This clonotype was counted once. The chain employs TRBV29-1 and TRBJ1-1; possible D gene TRBD1, 5 bases. This CDR3 is 13 amino acids long. Germline values: CDR1 SQVTM, CDR2 ANQGSEA. Trimming pared 3 bases from V and 2 bases from J, leaving 10 bases between. As DNA, the CDR3 is TGCAGCGTTGAGGCAGGGCACAACACTGAAGCTTTCTTT. Its protein product is CSVEAGHNTEAFF.

This clonotype was seen only once. CDR3 sequence reads: CAWTDTQYF. For the CDR3, the DNA is TGTGCCTGGACAGATACGCAGTATTTT. The chain is built from TRBV30 and TRBJ2-3, with D unclear. The V and J ends lost 4 bases and 4 bases respectively, with 0 bases between them. Germline CDR1 is GTSNPN and CDR2 is SVGIG (reference sequence). CDR3 length: 9 residues.